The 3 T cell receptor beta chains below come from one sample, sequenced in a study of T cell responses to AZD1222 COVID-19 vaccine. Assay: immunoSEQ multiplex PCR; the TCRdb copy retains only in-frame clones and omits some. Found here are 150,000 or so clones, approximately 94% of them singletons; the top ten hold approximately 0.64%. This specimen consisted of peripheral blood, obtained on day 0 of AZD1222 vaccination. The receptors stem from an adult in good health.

DNA of the CDR3: TGTGCCAGCAGCCTGGGGAATCAGCCCCAGCATTTT. This codes for CASSLGNQPQHF. The gene calls are TRBV3-1 (or the pseudogene TRBV3-2) and TRBJ1-5; D is unresolved. Germline loops: CDR1 LGHDT, CDR2 YNNKEL (reference sequence). The CDR3 totals 12 residues. V lost 4 bases to trimming and J lost 4 bases, with 5 bases between them.

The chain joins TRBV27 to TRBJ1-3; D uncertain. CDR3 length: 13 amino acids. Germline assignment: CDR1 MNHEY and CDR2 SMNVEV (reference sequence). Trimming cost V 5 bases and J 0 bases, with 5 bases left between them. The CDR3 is CASSTNSGNTIYF. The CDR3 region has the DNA TGTGCCAGCAGTACTAACTCTGGAAACACCATATATTTT.

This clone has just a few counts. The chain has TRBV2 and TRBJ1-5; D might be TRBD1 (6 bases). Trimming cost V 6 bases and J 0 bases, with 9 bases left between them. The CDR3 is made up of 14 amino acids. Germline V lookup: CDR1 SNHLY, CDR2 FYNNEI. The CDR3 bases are TGTGCCAGCAGGGACAGCTATAGCAATCAGCCCCAGCATTTT. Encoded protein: CASRDSYSNQPQHF.